The source of this TCR beta chain is a study of Graves' ophthalmopathy and Graves' hyperthyroidism. Study findings and constraints: Thyroid clonotypes that were expanded above 0.001 frequency mostly also appeared in blood. A 13-signature model separated ophthalmopathy from stable hyperthyroidism, reaching approximately 88% sensitivity and 81.08% specificity cross-validated.

Germline V lookup: CDR1 SEHNR, CDR2 FQNEAQ (reference sequence). Trimming removed 6 bases from V and 9 bases from J; junction bases left unmatched: 3. The CDR3 covers 13 residues. Only one count was recorded for this clonotype. What it binds is not known. Certain patients were not enrolled. These were patients with other autoimmune diseases, uncontrolled infections, pregnancy or lactation. TCR beta CDR3 regions were amplified from RNA transcripts. Scientists carried out first-round RT-PCR using HTBI primers and then a second-round multiplex PCR. TCRdb processed the multiplex PCR reads anew with MiXCR; each CDR3 protein has one entry. The data contain over a million distinct CDR3 sequences, about 40% of them singletons.

The gene calls are TRBV7-9 and TRBJ2-1, with 12 bases lining up with TRBD2. The TCR originated in an adult man with Graves' hyperthyroidism. Sequenced input: peripheral blood or thyroid tissue (not recorded which). The CDR3 nucleotides are TGTGCCAGCAGGACTAGCGGGAGTGGTGAGCAGTTCTTC. Its protein is CASRTSGSGEQFF.